These 16 T cell receptor beta chains originate from one sample sequenced in a study of T cell responses to AZD1222 COVID-19 vaccine. Repertoires were generated with immunoSEQ multiplex PCR, while TCRdb's copy carries only in-frame clones and drops some. The repertoire holds some 130,000 clones, with about nine tenths as singletons. The sample in question was peripheral blood, obtained on day 0 of AZD1222 vaccination. The receptors were sampled from an adult in good health.

The chain carries TRBV6-6 and TRBJ2-1, with 7 nucleotides matching TRBD2. Germline CDR1 and CDR2: MNHNY and SVGAGI (reference sequence). Trimming removed 4 bases from V and 0 bases from J; junction bases left unmatched: 3. This CDR3 comprises 15 residues. In DNA form, the CDR3 reads TGTGCCAGCAGTTCGGGGGGAAGCTCCTACAATGAGCAGTTCTTC. It codes for CASSSGGSSYNEQFF.

This chain connects TRBV6-2 or TRBV6-3 to TRBJ2-7; 9 nucleotides align to TRBD1. Germline V lookup: CDR1 MNHEY, CDR2 SVGEGT. The CDR3 totals 15 residues. Trimming cost V 6 bases and J 7 bases; bases outside gene matches: 13. DNA for the CDR3: TGTGCCAGCAGCACTTGGGACAGGGTTCCTAGTGAGCAGTACTTC. It encodes CASSTWDRVPSEQYF.

This clone appeared once. The J gene is TRBJ1-5, the V gene TRBV2; D uncertain. The CDR3 totals 13 residues. Germline values: CDR1 SNHLY, CDR2 FYNNEI. The V end was cut by 6 bases, the J end by 4 bases, with 10 bases between. In nucleotides, the CDR3 is TGTGCCAGCAGACTGACGGGAAATCAGCCCCAGCATTTT. It specifies CASRLTGNQPQHF.

The J gene is TRBJ2-3, the V gene TRBV27, with D unclear. CDR1 is MNHEY and CDR2 is SMNVEV in the germline V gene (reference sequence). Trimming cost V 2 bases and J 0 bases, with 6 bases left between them. This CDR3 has 14 residues. CDR3 nucleotides: TGTGCCAGCAGTTTAGACTCTAGCACAGATACGCAGTATTTT. This gives the protein CASSLDSSTDTQYF.

To note about this clone: The identical CDR3 is also encoded by other nucleotide sequences in the sample. This sequence joins TRBV5-1 and TRBJ2-7; D is perhaps TRBD1 (6 bases). Germline CDR1 SGHRS, CDR2 YFSETQ. The CDR3 runs 13 residues. V gave up 0 bases and J gave up 2 bases, with 6 bases separating them. The CDR3 sequence: CASSLEGAYEQYF. In DNA, the CDR3 is TGCGCCAGCAGCTTGGAGGGGGCCTACGAGCAGTACTTC.

The chain uses TRBV2 and TRBJ1-2; D call uncertain. CDR1 SNHLY and CDR2 FYNNEI come from the germline V gene. The CDR3 is 12 amino acids. The V gene lost 4 bases and the J gene lost 5 bases, with 8 bases spanning the gap. The CDR3 loop reads CASSARVYGYTF. Written as DNA, the CDR3 is TGTGCCAGCAGTGCAAGGGTTTATGGCTACACCTTC.

This clone was recorded only once. The V gene is TRBV4-3, the J gene TRBJ1-1; a weak D match, TRBD1 (6 bases). From germline, CDR1 is LGHNA and CDR2 YSLEER. Trimming shortened V by 0 bases and J by 3 bases, and 14 bases separated the two germline ends. The CDR3 contains 16 residues. CDR3 sequence (DNA): TGCGCCAGCAGCCAAGATCCGGCAGGGGTGGACACTGAAGCTTTCTTT. This gives the protein CASSQDPAGVDTEAFF.

The table lists this clone with a count of one. The V gene is TRBV29-1, the J gene TRBJ1-4; D not certain. Trimming shortened V by 3 bases and J by 5 bases, and 4 bases separated the two germline ends. Germline V gene lookup returns CDR1 SQVTM and CDR2 ANQGSEA. This CDR3 region has 11 residues. The DNA for the CDR3 is TGCAGCGTTGATTTAAATGAAAAACTGTTTTTT. Its translation: CSVDLNEKLFF.

The sample holds one count of this clone. The chain is built from TRBV2 and TRBJ1-3, with D hard to call. V lost 4 bases and J lost 0, with 10 bases in between. The CDR3 covers 15 residues. Germline V gene lookup returns CDR1 SNHLY and CDR2 FYNNEI. In DNA form, the CDR3 reads TGTGCCAGCAGTGGGCAGAAAGCCTCTGGAAACACCATATATTTT. This codes for CASSGQKASGNTIYF.

The chain is built from TRBV2 and TRBJ1-2, with TRBD1 as a possible D gene (5 bases). Germline values: CDR1 SNHLY, CDR2 FYNNEI. The CDR3 covers 13 residues. V was pared by 3 bases and J by 7 bases, with 12 bases between. The CDR3 DNA follows: TGTGCCAGCAGTGAGCGGGGGACGGGTGGCTACACCTTC. Its protein product is CASSERGTGGYTF.

This chain connects TRBV19 to TRBJ2-1; 11 nucleotides align to TRBD2. V was pared by 5 bases and J by 10 bases, with 10 bases of the junction left unmatched. Germline V gene data show CDR1 as LNHDA and CDR2 as SQIVND (reference sequence). CDR3 length: 15 amino acids. Here the CDR3 reads CASSPPSGGLSEQFF. The CDR3 region has the DNA TGTGCCAGTAGTCCGCCTAGCGGGGGGTTATCGGAGCAGTTCTTC.

This rearrangement joins TRBV10-1 to TRBJ1-3; 7 bases line up with TRBD1. Per germline, CDR1 WNHNN and CDR2 SYGVQD (reference sequence). V lost 5 bases to trimming and J lost 0 bases; unmatched junction nucleotides: 7. The length of the CDR3 is 16 residues. Written as DNA, the CDR3 is TGCGCCAGCAGTTCCGGGACAGCTAACTCTGGAAACACCATATATTTT. Translating gives CASSSGTANSGNTIYF.

The chain combines TRBV14 with TRBJ2-1; perhaps TRBD2 as D (6 bases). The CDR3 consists of 16 residues. Deletions cut 1 base from V and 3 bases from J, with 13 bases between. The germline V gene has CDR1 SGHDN and CDR2 FVKESK. The CDR3 DNA sequence: TGTGCCAGCAGCCAAGTCGCGGGACGGAACTACAATGAGCAGTTCTTC. The encoded protein is CASSQVAGRNYNEQFF.

The chain combines TRBV12-3 or TRBV12-4 with TRBJ1-5, with unresolved D. This CDR3 has 11 amino acids. V was trimmed by 5 bases and J by 6 bases, leaving 5 bases between them. The CDR3 protein is CASSRSQPQHF. CDR3 nucleotide sequence: TGTGCCAGCAGTCGATCTCAGCCCCAGCATTTT.

The table lists this clone with a few counts. The rearrangement uses TRBV7-2 and TRBJ1-1; unclear D gene. The V gene's germline CDR1 is SGHTA and CDR2 FQGNSA. Trimming took 2 bases from V and 2 from J, leaving 12 bases between them. The CDR3 length is 15 residues. Here the CDR3 reads CASSLQRVLNTEAFF. The CDR3 DNA is TGTGCCAGCAGCTTACAAAGGGTCCTAAACACTGAAGCTTTCTTT.

The rearrangement links TRBV7-8 to TRBJ2-7; no clear D. V was clipped by 5 bases and J by 5 bases, with 10 bases between them. This CDR3 is 12 amino acids long. Germline-derived CDR1 and CDR2 are SGHVS and FQNEAQ. CDR3 nucleotides: TGTGCCAGCAGCCCCCTCCCTCACGAGCAGTACTTC. Translating it yields CASSPLPHEQYF.